The T cell receptor (beta chain) under discussion was sequenced for a study of T cell responses to AZD1222 COVID-19 vaccine. This table comes from immunoSEQ multiplex PCR, and its TCRdb copy is limited to in-frame clones, with some not included. The data show fewer than 35,000 clones, about nine tenths seen once. CDR1 is ENHRY, CDR2 SYGVKD, per germline. With 10 bases clipped from V and 4 bases from J, the junction kept 10 bases outside the gene matches. The length of the CDR3 is 14 residues. Details on this clone: Antigen specificity is unknown.

The study's findings and limits: The reported proportion of spike-specific TCRs targeting unmutated variant regions was nearly half. There were mostly white British donors and more females than males, and clonal diversity was possibly underestimated. Increases in Spike-specific TCR breadth and depth were seen after two AZD1222 doses. Researchers took repertoire samples only after the peak T cell response had come.

The chain is built from TRBV10-3 and TRBJ2-5, with 9 nucleotides matching TRBD2. This receptor was identified in an adult in good health. Material: peripheral blood, obtained on day 0 of AZD1222 vaccination. The CDR3 loop is CATRFNSGGETQYF. DNA of the CDR3: TGTGCCACGCGGTTTAATAGCGGGGGAGAGACCCAGTACTTC.